This entry lists 4 T cell receptor beta chains sequenced from one sample in a study of vaccination and CD4 T cells after COVID-19. These receptors are not linked to any known antigen. Treatment in this sample: approximately 11-day PBMC culture with coronavirus spike peptide pools or control peptides (ViraFEST assay). The Oncomine TCR Beta short-read assay was applied to DNA of cultured CD4+ T cells. TCRdb reprocessed the PCR reads with MiXCR, giving one entry per CDR3 protein. This table holds about 11,000 distinct CDR3 sequences, approximately 60% found once. Specimen: CD4+ T cells from blood, cultured in vitro. These TCRs come from a human donor who had recovered from COVID-19.

CDR3 coding DNA: TGTGCCAGTAGTATTACGGTAATAAACTATGGCTACACCTTC. This sequence encodes CASSITVINYGYTF. This chain connects TRBV19 to TRBJ1-2; D remains ambiguous. Germline loops: CDR1 LNHDA, CDR2 SQIVND (reference sequence). CDR3 length equals 14 residues. Deletions cut 3 bases from V and 2 bases from J, with 10 bases between.

This clonotype has more than one count but fewer than ten. The V and J genes are TRBV7-2 and TRBJ1-3; the D is unclear. The CDR3 has 14 residues. CDR1 and CDR2 (germline): SGHTA, FQGNSA. The V end lost 1 base, the J end lost 0 bases, and 4 bases lay between the germline ends. The CDR3: CASSLGGSGNTIYF. The DNA of the CDR3 is TGTGCCAGCAGCTTAGGGGGCTCTGGAAACACCATATATTTT.

The gene calls are TRBV6-4 and TRBJ2-3; maybe TRBD1 (5 bases). The V gene lost 0 bases and the J gene lost 5 bases, with 15 bases spanning the gap. The germline gives CDR1 MRHNA, CDR2 SNTAGT. The CDR3 has 16 amino acids. Written as DNA, the CDR3 is TGTGCCAGCAGTGACTCTGGGGCACATGTGGAAGATACGCAGTATTTT. This codes for CASSDSGAHVEDTQYF.

The CDR3 is CASSYTRGPNQPQHF. The CDR3 bases are TGTGCCAGCAGTTACACCAGGGGACCCAATCAGCCCCAGCATTTT. The genes are TRBV6-5 and TRBJ1-5; D is possibly TRBD1 (6 bases). The CDR3 runs 15 residues. V lost 2 bases, J lost 3 bases, and 11 bases lay in between. Germline-derived CDR1 and CDR2 are MNHEY and SVGAGI.